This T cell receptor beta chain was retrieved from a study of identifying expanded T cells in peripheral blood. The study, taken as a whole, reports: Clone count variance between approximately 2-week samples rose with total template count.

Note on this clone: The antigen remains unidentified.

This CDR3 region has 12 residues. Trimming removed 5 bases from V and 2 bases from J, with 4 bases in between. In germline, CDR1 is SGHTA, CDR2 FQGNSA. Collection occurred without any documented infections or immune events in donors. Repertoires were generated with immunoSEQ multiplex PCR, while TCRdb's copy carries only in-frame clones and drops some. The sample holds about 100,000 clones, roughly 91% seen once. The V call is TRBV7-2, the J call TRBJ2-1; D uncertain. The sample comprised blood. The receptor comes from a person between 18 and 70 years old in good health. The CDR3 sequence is CASSATYNEQFF. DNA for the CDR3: TGTGCCAGCAGCGCCACCTACAATGAGCAGTTCTTC.